Following are 23 T cell receptor beta chains from one sample sequenced in a study of blood T cell repertoires in COVID-19 (dated by TCRdb to 2020 to 2022). The method was the immunoSEQ multiplex PCR assay. Imported from immuneACCESS, the table was reduced by TCRdb to in-frame sequences with V and J called. These copies leave out some clones; in studies compared against another copy, an unresolved V gene accounts for under half, and the cause of the remainder is not known. In all, the sample holds 150,000 to 200,000 clones, and under 80% of those were seen once. 17% of the sample belongs to the ten largest clones. Source material: PBMCs or T cells enriched from blood (not recorded which). The receptors were sampled from a woman aged 45 to 65 with acute COVID-19.

The chain uses TRBV28 and TRBJ1-5; D not certain. CDR1 is MDHEN and CDR2 is SYDVKM in the germline V gene. Trimming pared 4 bases from V and 3 bases from J, leaving 10 bases between. The CDR3 has 14 residues. In nucleotides, the CDR3 is TGTGCCAGCAGTTCTAACAGCAACAATCAGCCCCAGCATTTT. This sequence encodes CASSSNSNNQPQHF.

V usage is TRBV5-1 and J usage is TRBJ1-3, with 8 bases lining up with TRBD1. Germline CDR1 and CDR2: SGHRS and YFSETQ. V gave up 4 bases and J gave up 2 bases; unmatched junction bases: 8. This CDR3 comprises 16 residues. CDR3 bases: TGCGCCAGCAGCCGGCGACAGGGGCCTACTGGAAACACCATATATTTT. Translated: CASSRRQGPTGNTIYF.

This chain connects TRBV2 to TRBJ2-3; no definite D call. The CDR3 contains 16 residues. Looked up from germline, CDR1 is SNHLY and CDR2 is FYNNEI. Trimming cost V 0 bases and J 7 bases, with 17 bases left between them. The CDR3 loop is CASSEALARQSNTQYF. CDR3 DNA sequence: TGTGCCAGCAGTGAAGCGCTTGCCAGGCAGAGTAATACGCAGTATTTT.

The chain links TRBV6-5 to TRBJ2-3; weak D call: TRBD2 (6 bases). Germline CDR1 is MNHEY and CDR2 is SVGAGI. The CDR3 is made up of 15 amino acids. Trimming pared 0 bases from V and 3 bases from J, leaving 10 bases between. The CDR3, as DNA: TGTGCCAGCAGTTACTCGTGGGGGGTGACAGATACGCAGTATTTT. This sequence encodes CASSYSWGVTDTQYF.

This clone has just one count. The chain uses TRBV7-8 and TRBJ2-7; D might be TRBD1 (5 bases). CDR1 is SGHVS and CDR2 is FQNEAQ in the germline V gene. CDR3 length: 15 amino acids. V dropped 1 base and J dropped 1 base, with 11 bases sitting between them. The CDR3 spells CASSLGDSRSYEQYV. Written as DNA, the CDR3 is TGTGCCAGCAGCTTAGGTGACAGCCGGTCCTACGAGCAGTACGTC.

The J gene is TRBJ1-2, the V gene TRBV29-1, with D maybe TRBD1 (5 bases). This CDR3 is built from 13 residues. V lost 7 bases and J 5 bases, leaving 17 bases between the germline ends. Germline V gene data show CDR1 as SQVTM and CDR2 as ANQGSEA. CDR3 sequence: CSARPGGGYGYTF. Written as DNA, the CDR3 is TGCAGCGCCCGACCCGGGGGGGGTTATGGCTACACCTTC.

This chain connects TRBV6-1 to TRBJ1-2; TRBD1 agrees at 9 bases. The CDR3 extends over 15 amino acids. With 2 bases clipped from V and 4 bases from J, the junction kept 5 bases outside the gene matches. Per the germline V gene, CDR1 is MNHNS and CDR2 is SASEGT. The CDR3 region has the DNA TGTGCCAGCAGTGAAAGCCCGGGACAGGGCTATGGCTACACCTTC. Its translation is CASSESPGQGYGYTF.

This clone has just one count. The CDR3 DNA reads TGCGCCAGCAGTAGGTCCGGGGTCGGCAATCAGCCCCAGCATTTT. Protein sequence: CASSRSGVGNQPQHF. The chain has TRBV10-2 and TRBJ1-5; no reliable D call. Germline CDR1 and CDR2: WSHSY and SAAADI. Trimming cost V 5 bases and J 2 bases, with 13 bases left between them. This CDR3 comprises 15 residues.

The V call is TRBV2, the J call TRBJ2-4; 8 positions agree with TRBD1. Per the germline V gene, CDR1 is SNHLY and CDR2 is FYNNEI. After removal of 7 bases from V and 5 bases from J, the junction contained 10 bases not matched to a gene. The CDR3 spans 15 residues. In DNA, the CDR3 is TGTGCCAGCACCGTGGCCAGGGGGCTGCAAAACATTCAGTACTTC. Translating it yields CASTVARGLQNIQYF.

The chain joins TRBV5-1 to TRBJ2-3; 7 bases fit TRBD1. The CDR3 runs to 15 residues. V lost 4 bases and J lost 5; bases outside the gene matches: 10. Germline loops: CDR1 SGHRS, CDR2 YFSETQ. CDR3 in amino acids: CASSPQGGGGDTQYF. The CDR3, as DNA: TGCGCCAGCAGCCCGCAAGGGGGCGGAGGAGATACGCAGTATTTT.

The chain couples TRBV10-3 to TRBJ2-5; TRBD2 might be the D (5 bases). V lost 1 base and J lost 6, with 18 bases in between. The CDR3 totals 16 residues. In germline, CDR1 is ENHRY, CDR2 SYGVKD. This CDR3 is CAISEFFGDRGKTQYF. CDR3 bases: TGTGCCATCAGTGAGTTTTTTGGGGATCGGGGTAAGACCCAGTACTTC.

At least ten counts were recorded for this clone. The chain has TRBV14 and TRBJ2-3, with 7 bases identical to TRBD1. The germline V gene encodes CDR1 SGHDN and CDR2 FVKESK. CDR3 size: 11 residues. The V segment lost 6 bases and the J segment 9 bases; nucleotides outside the gene matches: 3. The CDR3 DNA reads TGTGCCAGCAGTCTCAGGGGGACGCAGTATTTT. This codes for CASSLRGTQYF.

This clone was picked up a small number of times. The chain joins TRBV19 to TRBJ1-5; TRBD1 might be the D (6 bases). The CDR3 consists of 16 residues. CDR1 and CDR2 from the germline V gene are LNHDA and SQIVND (reference sequence). The V gene lost 4 bases and the J gene lost 3 bases, with 16 bases spanning the gap. The CDR3 DNA reads as TGTGCCAGTAGTAAGCAGGGGCCGGTCCCCAATCAGCCCCAGCATTTT. Translating it yields CASSKQGPVPNQPQHF.

V and J are TRBV28 and TRBJ1-2, with unresolved D. CDR1 MDHEN and CDR2 SYDVKM come from the germline V gene. The CDR3 covers 13 residues. The ends were cut back, 2 bases at V and 5 bases at J, with 9 bases in the middle. Written as DNA, the CDR3 is TGTGCCAGCAGTTTAGGACTCGAATATGGCTACACCTTC. It translates to CASSLGLEYGYTF.

This clone was detected once. The gene calls are TRBV7-2 and TRBJ1-5, with D possibly being TRBD1 (5 bases). Germline loops: CDR1 SGHTA, CDR2 FQGNSA. The CDR3 consists of 14 residues. Trimming cost V 4 bases and J 4 bases, with 11 bases left between them. The CDR3: CASSSRRGNQPQHF. The CDR3, as DNA: TGTGCCAGCAGCTCAAGACGGGGGAATCAGCCCCAGCATTTT.

V and J are TRBV28 and TRBJ1-6; D might be TRBD1 (6 bases). This CDR3 has 16 residues. V shed 7 bases and J shed 7 bases, with 20 bases lying between them. Germline V gives CDR1 MDHEN, CDR2 SYDVKM. Written as DNA, the CDR3 is TGTGCCAGCACCAAGGGCGGGGGGCGTACGAATTCACCCCTCCACTTT. It encodes CASTKGGGRTNSPLHF.

This chain links TRBV24-1 with TRBJ2-2, with D possibly TRBD1 on 6 matching bases. The germline V gene has CDR1 KGHDR and CDR2 SFDVKD. CDR3 length: 15 residues. V lost 4 bases, J lost 7 bases, and 15 bases lay in between. CDR3 sequence: CATSEAGTMGGELFF. CDR3 DNA sequence: TGTGCCACCAGTGAAGCCGGGACAATGGGCGGGGAGCTGTTTTTT.

V gene TRBV18 combines with J gene TRBJ2-1; 8 nucleotides match TRBD1. CDR3 length: 16 amino acids. The germline V gene has CDR1 KGHSH and CDR2 LQKENI. Trimming at V came to 0 bases and at J to 0 bases, leaving 1 base not matched to a gene. DNA of the CDR3: TGTGCCAGCTCACCACCACAGGGGGGCTCCTACAATGAGCAGTTCTTC. Translated, it gives CASSPPQGGSYNEQFF.

The V gene is TRBV29-1, the J gene TRBJ1-3, with unresolved D. Germline-derived CDR1 and CDR2 are SQVTM and ANQGSEA. Deletions cut 3 bases from V and 0 bases from J, with 9 bases between. The CDR3 runs to 14 residues. The CDR3 loop is CSVESGSSGNTIYF. The DNA of the CDR3 is TGCAGCGTTGAGTCGGGGAGCTCTGGAAACACCATATATTTT.

This chain joins TRBV28 and TRBJ1-3; 11 nucleotides match TRBD1. Germline trimming cut 5 bases from V and 3 bases from J; bases unmatched to any gene: 3. The CDR3 contains 15 residues. The germline V gene has CDR1 MDHEN and CDR2 SYDVKM. The CDR3 spells CASSQDRGRGNTIYF. CDR3 DNA: TGTGCCAGCAGTCAGGACAGGGGGCGTGGAAACACCATATATTTT.

V is TRBV6-6 and J is TRBJ2-1; D gene ambiguous. Per the germline V gene, CDR1 is MNHNY and CDR2 is SVGAGI (reference sequence). This CDR3 region has 13 residues. Deletions cut 5 bases from V and 8 bases from J, with 13 bases between. DNA for the CDR3: TGTGCCAGCAGTCCCAGGCCGGTGGATGAGCAGTTCTTC. Translating gives CASSPRPVDEQFF.

The gene calls are TRBV6-1 and TRBJ2-7; tentatively, D is TRBD1 (5 bases). The CDR3 sequence is 13 residues long. Germline V gene lookup returns CDR1 MNHNS and CDR2 SASEGT. V shed 1 base and J shed 6 bases, with 10 bases lying between them. This chain's CDR3 is CASSEVTGREQYV. The CDR3 coding sequence is TGTGCCAGCAGTGAAGTCACAGGCCGCGAGCAGTACGTC.

The rearrangement joins TRBV9 to TRBJ1-3; 8 bases map to TRBD1. V lost 3 bases, J lost 2 bases, and 4 bases stayed unmatched. Germline V gene lookup returns CDR1 SGDLS and CDR2 YYNGEE. The CDR3 spans 15 residues. CDR3 nucleotides: TGTGCCAGCAGCGCCCTGACAGGGGCTGGAAACACCATATATTTT. Residues: CASSALTGAGNTIYF.